The 3 T cell receptor beta chains presented below share a single source sample, sequenced in a study of blood T cells in healthy people across ages. Primed by a sample-barcoded 5' primer and a J-beta primer mix, a second PCR proceeded for about 6 to 12 cycles. One entry per CDR3 protein results from TCRdb running MiXCR on the 5' RACE reads. The sample carries 700,000 or so distinct CDR3 sequences, about a fifth recorded once. The specimen was blood. The receptor source for this set is a man in his sixties or seventies in good health.

This sequence joins TRBV18 and TRBJ1-1, with TRBD1 as a possible D gene (5 bases). The V end was cut by 7 bases, the J end by 3 bases, with 15 bases between. Per the germline V gene, CDR1 is KGHSH and CDR2 is LQKENI. CDR3 length: 14 amino acids. CDR3 region: CASLLHGGDTEAFF. As DNA, the CDR3 is TGTGCCAGCTTACTACACGGGGGTGACACTGAAGCTTTCTTT.

This sequence joins TRBV5-1 and TRBJ2-3; unclear D gene. This CDR3 contains 15 residues. Germline lookup yields CDR1 SGHRS and CDR2 YFSETQ. Trimming took 5 bases from V and 0 from J, leaving 13 bases between them. The CDR3 DNA follows: TGCGCCAGCAGTAAAACTCTGACTAGCACAGATACGCAGTATTTT. Translating gives CASSKTLTSTDTQYF.

The chain couples TRBV3-1 to TRBJ1-4; D uncertain. The germline CDR1 and CDR2 sequences are LGHDT and YNNKEL (reference sequence). The germline V and J ends were trimmed by 0 bases and 10 bases, with 12 bases remaining between them. The CDR3 spans 14 residues. DNA of the CDR3: TGTGCCAGCAGCCAAGATCGTTGGAGCCCAAAACTGTTTTTT. Its protein is CASSQDRWSPKLFF.